What follows is one T cell receptor (beta chain) and its context. This entry belongs to a study of cytomegalovirus exposure and HLA in healthy donors. Study-level background: Unique TCR beta sequences numbering over 100 million came from 150 million to 200 million T cells in an earlier analysis.

V was clipped by 5 bases and J by 3 bases; unmatched bases: 11. Germline-derived CDR1 and CDR2 are SGHVS and FQNEAQ. This CDR3 has 16 amino acids. PCR was performed using 60 Vbeta and 13 Jbeta primers. Measured with immunoSEQ multiplex PCR; TCRdb has only the in-frame clones, and not every one. The sample lists roughly 90,000 clones; around 78% were seen once. J is TRBJ2-7 and V is TRBV7-8; 9 bases are a match to TRBD1. This TCR was sampled from a woman aged 40 to 50 in good health and CMV-seropositive. Sequenced sample: PBMCs. CDR3 nucleotide sequence: TGTGCCAGCAGCCCTATTCCCGGGACAGGGCTCTACGAGCAGTACTTC. As protein: CASSPIPGTGLYEQYF.